This TCR beta chain comes out of a study of blood T cell repertoires in COVID-19. Study information: Researchers got acute and convalescent COVID-19 samples from the United States, Italy and Spain. Sources were T cells, B-cell-depleted T cells, or PBMCs; the material itself was cDNA or gDNA.

Per the study methods: How many nucleated cells were present was estimated from reference gene primer amplification. Libraries were prepared by immunoSEQ multiplex PCR; TCRdb keeps only in-frame clonotypes and omits some of them. V, J and clone size were drawn from that table, and D and trimming were deduced from the DNA. This sample has about 240,000 clones, with 70% to 90% found just once. This CDR3 is 14 amino acids long. Losses at the gene ends were 9 bases for V and 3 bases for J; bases not matched to a gene: 6. Germline CDR1 reads SNHLY; CDR2 reads FYNNEI. Enrolled through a virtual design, the participants were between 18 and 89 years of age and came from about two dozen US areas.

This TCR came from a woman in her thirties or forties with acute COVID-19. Sequencing used PBMCs or T cells enriched from blood (not recorded which). The chain joins TRBV2 to TRBJ2-2; 8 bases map to TRBD2. The DNA of the CDR3 is TGTGCCAGTATAGCGGGATTTGACACCGGGGAGCTGTTTTTT. Its protein is CASIAGFDTGELFF. The full variable domain, completed using reference TRBV2 and TRBJ2-2, is EPEVTQTPSHQVTQMGQEVILRCVPISNHLYFYWYRQILGQKVEFLVSFYNNEISEKSEIFDDQFSVERPDGSNFTLKIRSTKLEDSAMYFCASIAGFDTGELFFGEGSRLTVL.